This T cell receptor beta chain stems from a study of T cell responses to AZD1222 COVID-19 vaccine (dated by TCRdb to the early 2020s). Regarding the research as a whole: A total of just over 230 trial participants underwent TCR sequencing, of whom 200 to 220 had received two doses of AZD1222 and about 26 had received two doses of the MenACWY control vaccine. Trial participants were enrolled by age into 18-55, 56-69 and 70-plus year subgroups, with approximately 150, 28 and 58 TCR-sequenced participants respectively.

The cysteine opens and the phenylalanine closes a CDR3 of 15 amino acids. The sequence is cut down to CDR3 DNA, 45 bases in frame from base 1. CDR1 and CDR2 were assigned from the germline V gene (reference sequence) as MNHEY and SMNVEV. The junction shows trimming of 1 base on V and 5 bases on J, and the gene matches do not reach 4 bases of it. The CDR3 regions of human TCRbeta chains were subjected to immunosequencing. In the authors' own workflow: TCRs in the repertoires were matched against a reference library of SARS-CoV-2-specific TCRs that had been generated with the MIRA antigen-specificity platform. Breadth meant the fraction of unique TCRs that were SARS-CoV-2-associated, whereas depth meant the fraction of total T cells that were SARS-CoV-2-associated. Using the MIRA data, each spike-specific TCR was mapped to the spike region that the TCR reacts to and placed in a CD4 or CD8 class. Log10-transformed breadth and depth values were compared by one-way ANOVA with Sidak's multiple comparisons tests. Here the immuneACCESS table is served through TCRdb, limited to in-frame sequences with V and J called. Missing clones are a known gap in these copies; in checked studies unresolved V genes cover under half, and the rest lacks a known reason. V and J calls and clone size follow that table, whereas D and trimming were derived from the DNA. This sample gives over 110,000 clones in total; 92% of them show up just once. The ten largest clones add up to 9.3% of the sample.

This clone was seen only a few times. Its antigen specificity is not known. Base quality data are lacking; no much larger clone is found one base away. What this sample's time point label stands for: about 28 days (+/-7) after the second vaccine dose. AZD1222 recipients whose second dose came at about 4 weeks and those whose second dose came at about 12 weeks were combined into one group, since spike-specific TCR depth and breadth did not differ between the two schedules. The vaccinee samples were drawn from two UK trials, COV001 and COV002, one of which was a single-blind randomized controlled phase 2/3 trial testing AZD1222 (ChAdOx1 nCoV-19) in healthy adults. For TCRbeta chain sequencing, PBMC samples from trial participants were taken at day 0 and at day 28 after the second dose. Beyond this particular receptor, the publication reports: Nearly half of unique spike-specific TCRs reportedly recognized epitopes outside regions mutated in the B.1.351 and B.1.1.7 variants. The vaccine-associated CD4 TCRs covered the entire spike protein, and the dominant responses fell in regions 160-218 and 743-854. In the small 56-69-year group, the increase in depth fell short of significance, most likely because of low power. Conclusions about previously exposed vaccinees are limited, since just 5 to 7 AZD1222 recipients were seropositive for SARS-CoV-2 at baseline. Participants were mostly white British and included more females than males, and it was suggested by the authors that clonal diversity may have been underestimated. After two AZD1222 doses, both the breadth and the depth of spike-specific TCRs were significantly higher than at day 0 and than in MenACWY recipients. Because no day 14 peak-response samples were available, repertoires were characterized only after the peak T cell response.

This clonotype was obtained from an adult who received the AZD1222 COVID-19 vaccine. The source material was peripheral blood, sampled 28 days after the second AZD1222 dose. The chain is made from TRBV27 and TRBJ2-2; 7 bases in the junction line up with TRBD2. The CDR3 in this case is CASSLLLGGTGELFF. The sequence in DNA is TGTGCCAGCAGTTTATTGCTCGGGGGGACCGGGGAGCTGTTTTTT.